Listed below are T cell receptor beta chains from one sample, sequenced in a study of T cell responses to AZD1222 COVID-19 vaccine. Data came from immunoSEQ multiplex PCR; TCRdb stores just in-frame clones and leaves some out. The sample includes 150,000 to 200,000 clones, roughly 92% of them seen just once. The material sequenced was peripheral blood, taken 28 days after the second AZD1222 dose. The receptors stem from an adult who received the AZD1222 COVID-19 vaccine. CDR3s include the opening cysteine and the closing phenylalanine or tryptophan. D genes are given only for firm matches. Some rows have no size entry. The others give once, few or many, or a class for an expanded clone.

cdr3_aa: CASSMGDRGHTYEQYF; cdr3_nt: TGTGCCAGTAGTATGGGGGACAGGGGACATACCTACGAGCAGTACTTC; v_call: TRBV19; clone_size: -; d_call: TRBD1; j_call: TRBJ2-7
cdr3_aa: CASSPPTWPNQPQHF; cdr3_nt: TGTGCTAGCAGCCCCCCCACGTGGCCAAATCAGCCCCAGCATTTT; v_call: TRBV7-7; clone_size: once; d_call: -; j_call: TRBJ1-5
cdr3_aa: CASSWTGGDTEAFF; cdr3_nt: TGTGCCAGCAGTTGGACAGGGGGGGACACTGAAGCTTTCTTT; v_call: TRBV2; clone_size: once; d_call: TRBD1; j_call: TRBJ1-1
cdr3_aa: CASRARGRAEKLFF; cdr3_nt: TGTGCCAGCAGAGCGAGGGGGCGGGCTGAAAAACTGTTTTTT; v_call: TRBV6-5; clone_size: once; d_call: TRBD1; j_call: TRBJ1-4
cdr3_aa: CASSFRDRGPGELFF; cdr3_nt: TGTGCCAGCAGCTTTCGTGACAGGGGACCCGGGGAGCTGTTTTTT; v_call: TRBV7-2; clone_size: -; d_call: TRBD1; j_call: TRBJ2-2
cdr3_aa: CASSIGPGGNQPQHF; cdr3_nt: TGTGCCAGTAGTATAGGGCCAGGGGGAAATCAGCCCCAGCATTTT; v_call: TRBV19; clone_size: -; d_call: TRBD1; j_call: TRBJ1-5
cdr3_aa: CASTLGGAARGQPQHF; cdr3_nt: TGTGCCAGTACCCTAGGGGGGGCCGCCCGGGGTCAGCCCCAGCATTTT; v_call: TRBV19; clone_size: -; d_call: -; j_call: TRBJ1-5
cdr3_aa: CASFPGLSGNTIYF; cdr3_nt: TGTGCCAGCTTCCCCGGCCTCTCTGGAAACACCATATATTTT; v_call: TRBV2; clone_size: few; d_call: -; j_call: TRBJ1-3
cdr3_aa: CASSINYEQYF; cdr3_nt: TGTGCCAGCTCAATCAACTACGAGCAGTACTTC; v_call: TRBV18; clone_size: -; d_call: -; j_call: TRBJ2-7
cdr3_aa: CASSSGRDYSNTGELFF; cdr3_nt: TGTGCCAGCAGCTCAGGACGGGACTACTCGAACACCGGGGAGCTGTTTTTT; v_call: TRBV7-6; clone_size: -; d_call: TRBD2; j_call: TRBJ2-2
cdr3_aa: CASSLVSGRTVKQYF; cdr3_nt: TGTGCCAGCAGCTTAGTCTCCGGGAGGACAGTTAAGCAGTACTTC; v_call: TRBV11-2; clone_size: once; d_call: -; j_call: TRBJ2-7
cdr3_aa: CASSVDPGASEYGYTF; cdr3_nt: TGTGCCAGCAGCGTAGACCCGGGGGCCTCGGAGTATGGCTACACCTTC; v_call: TRBV9; clone_size: -; d_call: -; j_call: TRBJ1-2
cdr3_aa: CASSSMRNEQYF; cdr3_nt: TGTGCCAGCAGCTCCATGAGAAACGAGCAGTACTTC; v_call: TRBV5-4; clone_size: once; d_call: -; j_call: TRBJ2-7
cdr3_aa: CASSIDGAPNTEAFF; cdr3_nt: TGTGCCAGTAGTATAGATGGGGCGCCGAACACTGAAGCTTTCTTT; v_call: TRBV19; clone_size: -; d_call: -; j_call: TRBJ1-1
cdr3_aa: CASSLSFQLAGSEGELFF; cdr3_nt: TGTGCCAGCAGTTTATCTTTTCAACTAGCGGGGTCAGAGGGGGAGCTGTTTTTT; v_call: TRBV27; clone_size: few; d_call: TRBD2; j_call: TRBJ2-2
cdr3_aa: CASSTNIRGLIHEQYF; cdr3_nt: TGTGCCAGCAGCACCAACATCAGGGGGCTCATCCACGAGCAGTACTTC; v_call: TRBV7-9; clone_size: once; d_call: TRBD1; j_call: TRBJ2-7
cdr3_aa: CASSITGVNLYGYTF; cdr3_nt: TGTGCCAGCAGCATAACAGGGGTAAACCTCTATGGCTACACCTTC; v_call: TRBV7-2; clone_size: once; d_call: TRBD1; j_call: TRBJ1-2
cdr3_aa: CASSLEWGVTEAFF; cdr3_nt: TGTGCCAGCAGCTTAGAGTGGGGAGTAACTGAAGCTTTCTTT; v_call: TRBV7-2; clone_size: -; d_call: -; j_call: TRBJ1-1
cdr3_aa: CASGLLPGQGNYGYTF; cdr3_nt: TGTGCTAGTGGTTTGCTACCGGGACAGGGCAATTATGGCTACACCTTC; v_call: TRBV12-5; clone_size: -; d_call: TRBD1; j_call: TRBJ1-2
cdr3_aa: CASSPGGAGYEQYF; cdr3_nt: TGTGCCAGCAGCCCAGGGGGCGCGGGTTACGAGCAGTACTTC; v_call: TRBV2; clone_size: once; d_call: TRBD1; j_call: TRBJ2-7
cdr3_aa: CATSNQRGMNTGELFF; cdr3_nt: TGTGCCACCAGCAATCAGCGGGGGATGAACACCGGGGAGCTGTTTTTT; v_call: TRBV24-1; clone_size: -; d_call: TRBD2; j_call: TRBJ2-2
cdr3_aa: CASSENQGATEAFF; cdr3_nt: TGTGCCAGCAGTGAAAACCAGGGGGCAACTGAAGCTTTCTTT; v_call: TRBV2; clone_size: -; d_call: TRBD1; j_call: TRBJ1-1